This entry describes one T cell receptor (beta chain). Among the donors, all were Caucasian adults who lived in Nashville, Tennessee. J lost 3 bases, V lost 4 bases, and 2 bases had no gene match. Germline values: CDR1 SGHNT, CDR2 YYREEE (reference sequence). The CDR3 has 13 amino acids. Replicate sorted-subset PCRs were loaded with around 210 ng DNA, tens of thousands of T cell genomes. The data were produced by immunoSEQ multiplex PCR, yet TCRdb's version contains in-frame clones alone and is incomplete. This table holds some 1,600,000 clones, 95% to 99% found once. The sample is drawn from a study of shared clonotypes between healthy human individuals.

This TCR came from a man aged 25-40 years in good health. V is TRBV5-4 and J is TRBJ2-5; 8 nucleotides agree with TRBD1. The sample consisted of naive CD4+ T cells sorted from blood. Subset denoted: CD45RA+ positively selected. CDR3 in DNA: TGTGCCAGCAGCCAGGGACAGGAAGAGACCCAGTACTTC. Translated: CASSQGQEETQYF.